Listed below are T cell receptor beta chains from one sample, sequenced in a study of Tregs in tolerant kidney transplant recipients. Sequencing used immunoSEQ multiplex PCR; TCRdb keeps in-frame clones, though not all of them. The data show some 47,000 clones, with roughly nine tenths seen just once and 15% to 19% held by the top ten. The sample here was CD8+ T cells from blood (PBMCs), taken 12 months after the transplant. These receptors all stem from a human patient who received a combined kidney and bone marrow transplant. Among the T cells, some may be from the graft donor. Both conserved end residues are part of each CDR3. Each record gives: clone size, V gene, J gene, D gene, CDR3 length, CDR3 protein, CDR3 DNA. A D gene is named only where the DNA matches it firmly. Size is stated for part of the rows, as once, few or many counts, or as a class when the clone is expanded.

>.|TRBV19|TRBJ2-7|.|14
CASSPGTGAYEQYF
TGTGCCAGTAGCCCCGGGACGGGGGCCTACGAGCAGTACTTC
>few|TRBV6-4|TRBJ2-3|.|15
CASSVSAGSTDTQYF
TGTGCCAGCAGTGTTTCCGCGGGGAGCACAGATACGCAGTATTTT
>.|TRBV11-3|TRBJ2-7|TRBD2|18
CASSLTHVAFGRFNEQYF
TGTGCCAGCAGCTTAACCCACGTAGCGTTCGGGAGGTTCAACGAGCAGTACTTC
>.|TRBV27|TRBJ2-7|.|11
CASSLGHRQYF
TGTGCCAGCAGTCTCGGTCACCGGCAGTACTTC
>once|TRBV18|TRBJ2-5|TRBD1|13
CASSRGYQETQYF
TGTGCCAGCTCCAGGGGGTACCAAGAGACCCAGTACTTC
>.|TRBV4-2|TRBJ2-1|TRBD2|16
CASSQDPAGGYNEQFF
TGTGCCAGCAGCCAAGATCCAGCGGGGGGATACAATGAGCAGTTCTTC
>.|TRBV6-4|TRBJ2-2|TRBD2|16
CASSDGLAGESGELFF
TGTGCCAGCAGTGATGGTCTAGCGGGAGAAAGCGGGGAGCTGTTTTTT
>.|TRBV6-5|TRBJ1-6|.|15
CASSLTGMGNSPLHF
TGTGCCAGCAGTTTAACAGGGATGGGCAATTCACCCCTCCACTTT
>.|TRBV7-6|TRBJ2-3|TRBD2|20
CASSLDPPGLAGATTDTQYF
TGTGCCAGCAGCTTAGACCCCCCGGGACTAGCGGGAGCTACGACAGATACGCAGTATTTT
>.|TRBV9|TRBJ2-1|.|15
CASSSLAAMYNEQFF
TGTGCCAGCAGCTCTCTAGCAGCGATGTACAATGAGCAGTTCTTC
>.|TRBV5-8|TRBJ2-3|TRBD1|16
CASRVVNRGKTDTQYF
TGTGCCAGCAGGGTGGTTAACAGGGGCAAAACAGATACGCAGTATTTT
>.|TRBV28|TRBJ1-6|.|15
CASSFADYYNSPLHF
TGTGCCAGCAGTTTCGCGGATTACTATAATTCCCCCCTCCACTTT
>.|TRBV7-9|TRBJ2-7|TRBD2|15
CASSLYVGGKYEQYF
TGTGCCAGCAGCTTATACGTGGGAGGGAAATACGAGCAGTACTTC
>.|TRBV9|TRBJ2-1|TRBD2|16
CASGIIAGTPYNEQFF
TGTGCCAGCGGAATAATAGCGGGGACTCCCTACAATGAGCAGTTCTTC
>.|TRBV6-5|TRBJ2-1|.|16
CASSYSTGESYNEQFF
TGTGCCAGCAGTTACTCCACGGGAGAATCCTACAATGAGCAGTTCTTC